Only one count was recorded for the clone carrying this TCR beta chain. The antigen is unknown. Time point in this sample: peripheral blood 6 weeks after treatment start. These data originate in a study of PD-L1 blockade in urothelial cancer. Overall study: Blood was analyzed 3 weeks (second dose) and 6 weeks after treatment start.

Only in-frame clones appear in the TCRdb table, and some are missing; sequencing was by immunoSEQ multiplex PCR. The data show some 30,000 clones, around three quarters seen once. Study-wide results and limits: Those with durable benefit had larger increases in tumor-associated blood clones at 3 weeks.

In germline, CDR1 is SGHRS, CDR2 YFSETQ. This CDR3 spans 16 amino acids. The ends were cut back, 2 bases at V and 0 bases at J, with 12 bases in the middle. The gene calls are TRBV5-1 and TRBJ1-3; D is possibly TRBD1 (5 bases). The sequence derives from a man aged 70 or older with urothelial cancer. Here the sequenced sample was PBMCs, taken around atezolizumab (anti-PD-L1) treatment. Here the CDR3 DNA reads TGCGCCAGCAGCTTACGGGACTCCAGCTCTGGAAACACCATATATTTT. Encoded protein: CASSLRDSSSGNTIYF. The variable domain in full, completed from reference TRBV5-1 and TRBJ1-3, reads KAGVTQTPRYLIKTRGQQVTLSCSPISGHRSVSWYQQTPGQGLQFLFEYFSETQRNKGNFPGRFSGRQFSNSRSEMNVSTLELGDSALYLCASSLRDSSSGNTIYFGEGSWLTVV.